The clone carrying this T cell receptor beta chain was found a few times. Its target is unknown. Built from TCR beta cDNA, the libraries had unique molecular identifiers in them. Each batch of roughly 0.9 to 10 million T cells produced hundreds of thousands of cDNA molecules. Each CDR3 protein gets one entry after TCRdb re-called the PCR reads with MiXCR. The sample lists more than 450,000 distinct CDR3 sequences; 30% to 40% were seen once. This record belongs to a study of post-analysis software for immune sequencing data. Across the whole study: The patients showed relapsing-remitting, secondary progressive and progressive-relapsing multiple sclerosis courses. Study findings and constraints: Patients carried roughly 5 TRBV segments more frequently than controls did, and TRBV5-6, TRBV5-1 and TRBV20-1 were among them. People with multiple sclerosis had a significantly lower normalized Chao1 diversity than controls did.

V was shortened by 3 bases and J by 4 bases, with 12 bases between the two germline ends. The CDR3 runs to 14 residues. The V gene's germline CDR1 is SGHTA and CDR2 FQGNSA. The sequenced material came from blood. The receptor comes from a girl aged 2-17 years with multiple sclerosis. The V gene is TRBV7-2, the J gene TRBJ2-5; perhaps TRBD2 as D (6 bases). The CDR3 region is CASSFQGGGETQYF. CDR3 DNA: TGTGCCAGCAGCTTTCAGGGAGGTGGAGAGACCCAGTACTTC.